This record concerns one T cell receptor (beta chain) sequence. Its antigen is not known. Sequenced by immunoSEQ multiplex PCR; TCRdb stores in-frame clones only, minus some. This sample yields around 2.5 million clones, of which 80% to 95% are seen a single time; roughly 0.36% belongs to the top ten. The sample is drawn from a study of shared clonotypes between healthy human individuals. Notes on the study in general: In general, naive subsets displayed greater estimated richness than memory subsets did. Investigators collected only blood, and repertoires in tissues likely differ.

This CDR3 has 14 amino acids. Germline CDR1 and CDR2: MNHNY and SVGAGI (reference sequence). The V end lost 9 bases, the J end lost 4 bases, and 16 bases lay between the germline ends. Those who donated, Caucasian adults without exception, all lived in Nashville, Tennessee. Specimen: naive CD4+ T cells from PBMCs. The subset here: CD45RA+ positively selected. The origin of this receptor is a man between 18 and 35 years old in good health. Some clones in this sample may be carry-over from other donors' samples. The genes are TRBV6-6 and TRBJ2-1; D remains ambiguous. The DNA of the CDR3 is TGTGCCAGTTCCCTAGACGGTACGTACAATGAGCAGTTCTTC. Its translation: CASSLDGTYNEQFF.